These 20 T cell receptor beta chains share one sample of origin, sequenced in a study of identical twins. TCRdb called the 5' RACE reads again in MiXCR, with one record for every CDR3 protein. Among about 200,000 distinct CDR3 sequences listed, more than 15% were seen once. These same data were also listed under a study on T cells expressing NK-cell markers.

Sequencing was done on a sample of CD8+ T cells sorted from blood. These TCRs come from a woman younger than 35 in good health.

Only one count was recorded for this clonotype. J is TRBJ2-3 and V is TRBV7-9; D is unresolved. V was shortened by 5 bases and J by 2 bases, with 14 bases between the two germline ends. This CDR3 contains 15 residues. Per germline, CDR1 SEHNR and CDR2 FQNEAQ (reference sequence). CDR3 in amino acids: CASSKREQSTDTQYF. Written as DNA, the CDR3 is TGTGCCAGCAGCAAAAGGGAACAGTCCACAGATACGCAGTATTTT.

The rearrangement uses TRBV7-9 and TRBJ1-2, with D hard to call. V lost 5 bases, J lost 8 bases, and 9 bases lay in between. In germline, CDR1 is SEHNR, CDR2 FQNEAQ (reference sequence). There are 11 residues in the CDR3. The CDR3 loop reads CASSNHIGYTF. The DNA of the CDR3 is TGTGCCAGCAGCAACCACATCGGCTACACCTTC.

The V and J genes are TRBV13 and TRBJ2-1; 11 nucleotides match TRBD2. The CDR3 extends over 18 amino acids. Germline CDR1 and CDR2: PRHDT and FYEKMQ (reference sequence). The V and J ends lost 0 bases and 5 bases, in that order; junction bases with no gene match: 9. The CDR3 DNA is TGTGCCAGCAGCTTAGGCAATAGCGGGGGGGTACTAGACAATGAGCAGTTCTTC. Translation: CASSLGNSGGVLDNEQFF.

The rearrangement joins TRBV2 to TRBJ2-2; the D gene is possibly TRBD2 (6 bases). The CDR3 has 14 residues. V was shortened by 6 bases and J by 6 bases, with 14 bases between the two germline ends. Germline assignment: CDR1 SNHLY and CDR2 FYNNEI. This chain's CDR3 is CASRAEGGPGELFF. The CDR3, as DNA: TGTGCCAGCAGGGCCGAGGGAGGACCCGGGGAGCTGTTTTTT.

The V call is TRBV5-1, the J call TRBJ2-1; TRBD1 or TRBD2 may be the D gene (5 bases each). The CDR3 is 16 amino acids. Germline CDR1 reads SGHRS; CDR2 reads YFSETQ. V lost 4 bases to trimming and J lost 7 bases, with 21 bases between them. CDR3 loop: CASSPGRFRAGNEQFF. The CDR3 DNA is TGCGCCAGCAGCCCGGGAAGGTTCAGGGCAGGGAATGAGCAGTTCTTC.

The rearrangement links TRBV20-1 to TRBJ2-1; 8 positions agree with TRBD2. Per the germline V gene, CDR1 is DFQATT and CDR2 is SNEGSKA (reference sequence). V lost 1 base, J lost 6 bases, and 11 bases stayed unmatched. This CDR3 is 16 amino acids long. The CDR3 region has the DNA TGCAGTGCTAGAGCCATGGCTAGCGGGCAAATCAATGAGCAGTTCTTC. Translating gives CSARAMASGQINEQFF.

This clonotype was picked up many times. The chain links TRBV4-3 to TRBJ2-7; 7 positions match TRBD2. Trimming cost V 4 bases and J 5 bases; bases outside gene matches: 11. This CDR3 comprises 15 residues. Germline V gene data show CDR1 as LGHNA and CDR2 as YSLEER. The CDR3 here is CASSPQKRGGDEQYF. The CDR3 nucleotides are TGCGCCAGCAGCCCCCAGAAGCGGGGCGGGGACGAGCAGTACTTC.

This rearrangement joins TRBV20-1 to TRBJ2-5, with 12 bases matching TRBD2. The ends lost 1 base at V and 3 bases at J; junction bases unmatched: 9. CDR3 length: 17 residues. Per the germline V gene, CDR1 is DFQATT and CDR2 is SNEGSKA (reference sequence). The CDR3 sequence: CSARALRTSGTKETQYF. The DNA of the CDR3 is TGCAGTGCTAGAGCGTTAAGGACTAGCGGGACTAAAGAGACCCAGTACTTC.

V is TRBV12-5 and J is TRBJ2-7; D remains ambiguous. Germline CDR1 is LGHNT and CDR2 is FRNRAP. CDR3 size: 17 residues. Trimming shortened V by 4 bases and J by 0 bases, and 19 bases separated the two germline ends. CDR3 coding DNA: TGTGCTAGTGGTTCGTGGACCGGCCCGGCCGTCTCCTACGAGCAGTACTTC. Its protein product is CASGSWTGPAVSYEQYF. Filled out from reference TRBV12-5 and TRBJ2-7, the complete variable domain reads DARVTQTPRHKVTEMGQEVTMRCQPILGHNTVFWYRQTMMQGLELLAYFRNRAPLDDSGMPKDRFSAEMPDATLATLKIQPSEPRDSAVYFCASGSWTGPAVSYEQYFGPGTRLTVT.

The sample holds a few counts of this clonotype. The chain uses TRBV12-3 or TRBV12-4 and TRBJ1-4, with D possibly being TRBD1 (5 bases). V lost 2 bases and J 7 bases, leaving 17 bases between the germline ends. The length of the CDR3 is 16 residues. CDR3 sequence: CASSLILLDSGEKLFF. CDR3 DNA: TGTGCCAGCAGTTTAATTTTGTTAGACAGCGGTGAAAAACTGTTTTTT.

A few counts support this clonotype. This sequence joins TRBV3-1 and TRBJ2-5; no definite D call. The germline V gene has CDR1 LGHDT and CDR2 YNNKEL (reference sequence). The CDR3 is 14 residues long. Trimming shortened V by 7 bases and J by 2 bases, and 14 bases separated the two germline ends. CDR3 nucleotide sequence: TGTGCCAGCACCCCTGAGGCAGCACAAGAGACCCAGTACTTC. Translation gives CASTPEAAQETQYF.

This clonotype was picked up a small number of times. The chain recombines TRBV5-1 with TRBJ2-1; TRBD1 is a possible D gene (6 bases). Looked up from germline, CDR1 is SGHRS and CDR2 is YFSETQ. The CDR3 is made up of 14 amino acids. V was clipped by 3 bases and J by 3 bases, with 10 bases between them. CDR3 nucleotides: TGCGCCAGCAGCTACCTGACAGGCTACAATGAGCAGTTCTTC. As protein: CASSYLTGYNEQFF.

The chain uses TRBV7-9 and TRBJ2-1; 7 bases align to TRBD2. The germline V gene has CDR1 SEHNR and CDR2 FQNEAQ (reference sequence). V lost 1 base and J lost 2; bases outside the gene matches: 5. The CDR3 sequence is 16 residues long. CDR3 DNA sequence: TGTGCCAGCAGCTTAGGGGCGGGAGTGACCTACAATGAGCAGTTCTTC. This sequence encodes CASSLGAGVTYNEQFF.

The chain carries TRBV29-1 and TRBJ2-3, with 8 bases fitting TRBD2. V dropped 6 bases and J dropped 5; count of bases not matched to a gene: 10. The length of the CDR3 is 14 residues. Germline V gene lookup returns CDR1 SQVTM and CDR2 ANQGSEA. The CDR3 loop reads CSVFREGWEDTQYF. The CDR3 DNA sequence: TGCAGCGTCTTCCGGGAGGGGTGGGAAGATACGCAGTATTTT.

This clonotype occurred a few times. V is TRBV19 and J is TRBJ2-7; 9 bases align to TRBD1. V was clipped by 3 bases and J by 2 bases; unmatched bases: 5. CDR3 length equals 15 residues. Germline V gene lookup returns CDR1 LNHDA and CDR2 SQIVND (reference sequence). The CDR3 region is CASSIGQGITYEQYF. In nucleotides, the CDR3 is TGTGCCAGTAGTATCGGACAGGGGATAACCTACGAGCAGTACTTC.

The chain employs TRBV9 and TRBJ2-1, with TRBD2 identical over 7 bases. J gave up 10 bases and V 0 bases, and 1 base lay outside the gene matches. The CDR3 contains 12 residues. Germline-derived CDR1 and CDR2 are SGDLS and YYNGEE. In nucleotides, the CDR3 is TGTGCCAGCAGCGTAGGCGGGGGAGAGCAGTTCTTC. Protein product: CASSVGGGEQFF.

V gene TRBV20-1 combines with J gene TRBJ1-4; 9 bases line up with TRBD1. V shed 1 base, J shed 8 bases, and the junction held 2 bases outside the gene matches. The CDR3 contains 13 residues. Per the germline V gene, CDR1 is DFQATT and CDR2 is SNEGSKA (reference sequence). This chain's CDR3 is CSARGQGGEKLFF. The CDR3 DNA follows: TGCAGTGCTAGAGGACAGGGGGGGGAAAAACTGTTTTTT.

This sequence joins TRBV9 and TRBJ1-1, with D perhaps matching TRBD1 (5 bases). The CDR3 is made up of 14 amino acids. Trimming took off 4 bases at V and 8 bases at J, with 18 bases between the two ends. Per the germline V gene, CDR1 is SGDLS and CDR2 is YYNGEE. The CDR3 DNA is TGTGCCAGCAGCTCATCCCACGGTGGGGGGGAAGCTTTCTTT. Translated, it gives CASSSSHGGGEAFF.

J is TRBJ2-1 and V is TRBV2, with 10 bases aligning to TRBD2. The length of the CDR3 is 13 residues. V shed 7 bases and J 8 bases; nucleotides not matched to a gene: 5. The germline V gene has CDR1 SNHLY and CDR2 FYNNEI. This chain's CDR3 is CASTGTSVDEQFF. Written as DNA, the CDR3 is TGTGCCAGCACGGGGACTAGCGTTGATGAGCAGTTCTTC.

The chain couples TRBV20-1 to TRBJ2-2; maybe TRBD2 (5 bases). The CDR3 covers 13 residues. Germline assignment: CDR1 DFQATT and CDR2 SNEGSKA (reference sequence). V was clipped by 3 bases and J by 3 bases, with 8 bases between them. For the CDR3, the DNA is TGCAGTGCTAGCGGGGTTCACACCGGGGAGCTGTTTTTT. It encodes CSASGVHTGELFF.